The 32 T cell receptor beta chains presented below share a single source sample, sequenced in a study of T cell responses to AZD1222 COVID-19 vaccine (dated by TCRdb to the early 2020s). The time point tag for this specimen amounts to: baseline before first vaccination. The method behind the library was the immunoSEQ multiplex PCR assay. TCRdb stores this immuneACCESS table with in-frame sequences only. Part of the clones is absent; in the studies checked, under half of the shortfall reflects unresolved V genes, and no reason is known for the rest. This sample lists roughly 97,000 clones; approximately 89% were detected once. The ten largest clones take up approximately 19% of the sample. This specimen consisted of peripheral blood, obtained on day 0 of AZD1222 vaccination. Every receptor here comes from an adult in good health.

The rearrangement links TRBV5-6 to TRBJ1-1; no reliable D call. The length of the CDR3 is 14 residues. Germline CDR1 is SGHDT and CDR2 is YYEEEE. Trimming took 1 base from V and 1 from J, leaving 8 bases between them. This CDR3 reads CASSLFLENTEAFF. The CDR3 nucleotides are TGTGCCAGCAGCTTGTTTTTAGAGAACACTGAAGCTTTCTTT.

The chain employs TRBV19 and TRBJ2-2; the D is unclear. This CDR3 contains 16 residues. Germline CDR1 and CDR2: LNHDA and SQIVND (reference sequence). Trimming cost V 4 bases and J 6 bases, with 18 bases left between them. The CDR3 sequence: CASSTPSPISAGELFF. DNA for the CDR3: TGTGCCAGTAGTACCCCCTCCCCTATCTCTGCCGGGGAGCTGTTTTTT.

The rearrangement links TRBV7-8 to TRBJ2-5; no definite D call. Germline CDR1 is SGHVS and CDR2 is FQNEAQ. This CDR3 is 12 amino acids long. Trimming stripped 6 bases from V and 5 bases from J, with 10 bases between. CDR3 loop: CASSSNTETQYF. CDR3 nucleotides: TGTGCCAGCAGTTCCAATACGGAGACCCAGTACTTC.

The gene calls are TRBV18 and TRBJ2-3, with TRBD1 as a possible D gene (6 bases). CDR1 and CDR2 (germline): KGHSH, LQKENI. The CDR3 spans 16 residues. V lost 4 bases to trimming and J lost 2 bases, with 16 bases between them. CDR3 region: CASSLNRAEFTDTQYF. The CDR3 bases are TGTGCCAGCTCACTTAACAGGGCGGAATTCACAGATACGCAGTATTTT.

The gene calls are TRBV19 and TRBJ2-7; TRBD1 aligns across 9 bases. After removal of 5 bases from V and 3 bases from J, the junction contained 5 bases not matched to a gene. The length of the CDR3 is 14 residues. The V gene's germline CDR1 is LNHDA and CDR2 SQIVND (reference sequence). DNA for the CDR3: TGTGCCAGTAGTTGGGGGACAGGGCACTACGAGCAGTACTTC. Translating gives CASSWGTGHYEQYF.

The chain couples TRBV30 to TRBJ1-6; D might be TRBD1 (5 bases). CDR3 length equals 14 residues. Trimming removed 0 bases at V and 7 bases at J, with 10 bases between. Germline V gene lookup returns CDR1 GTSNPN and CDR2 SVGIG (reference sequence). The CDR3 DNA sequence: TGTGCCTGGAGTGTTTCAGGGTTAAATTCACCCCTCCACTTT. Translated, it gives CAWSVSGLNSPLHF.

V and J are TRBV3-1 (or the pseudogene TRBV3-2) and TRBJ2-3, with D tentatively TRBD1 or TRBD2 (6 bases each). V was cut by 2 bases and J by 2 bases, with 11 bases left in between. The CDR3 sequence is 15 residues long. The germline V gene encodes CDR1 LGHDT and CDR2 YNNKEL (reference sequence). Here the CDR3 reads CASSQRGEVTDTQYF. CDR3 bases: TGTGCCAGCAGCCAAAGGGGGGAGGTCACAGATACGCAGTATTTT.

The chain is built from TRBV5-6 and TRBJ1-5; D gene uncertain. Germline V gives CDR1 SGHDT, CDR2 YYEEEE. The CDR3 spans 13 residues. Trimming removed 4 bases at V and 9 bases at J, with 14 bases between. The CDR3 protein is CASSLEERTPQHF. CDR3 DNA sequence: TGTGCCAGCAGCCTCGAGGAGCGGACGCCCCAGCATTTT. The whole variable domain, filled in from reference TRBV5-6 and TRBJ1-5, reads DAGVTQSPTHLIKTRGQQVTLRCSPKSGHDTVSWYQQALGQGPQFIFQYYEEEERQRGNFPDRFSGHQFPNYSSELNVNALLLGDSALYLCASSLEERTPQHFGDGTRLSIL.

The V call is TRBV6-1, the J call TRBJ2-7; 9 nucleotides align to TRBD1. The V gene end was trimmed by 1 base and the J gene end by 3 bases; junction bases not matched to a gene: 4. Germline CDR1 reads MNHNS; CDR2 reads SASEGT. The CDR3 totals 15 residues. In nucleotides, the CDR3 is TGTGCCAGCAGTGAAGGGACAGGGGAAATCTACGAGCAGTACTTC. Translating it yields CASSEGTGEIYEQYF.

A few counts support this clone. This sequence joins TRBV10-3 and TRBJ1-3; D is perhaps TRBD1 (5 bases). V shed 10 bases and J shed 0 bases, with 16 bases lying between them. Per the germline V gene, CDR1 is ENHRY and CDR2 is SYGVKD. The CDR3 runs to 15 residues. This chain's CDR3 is CASRDGFSSGNTIYF. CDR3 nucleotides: TGTGCCAGCCGGGACGGATTTTCCTCTGGAAACACCATATATTTT.

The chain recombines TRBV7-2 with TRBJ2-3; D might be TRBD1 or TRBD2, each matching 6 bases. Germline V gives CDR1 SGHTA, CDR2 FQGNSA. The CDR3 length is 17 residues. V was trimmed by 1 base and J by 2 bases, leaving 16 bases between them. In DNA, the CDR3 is TGTGCCAGCAGCTTAGGGGAGTGGGGGGCTTACACAGATACGCAGTATTTT. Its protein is CASSLGEWGAYTDTQYF.

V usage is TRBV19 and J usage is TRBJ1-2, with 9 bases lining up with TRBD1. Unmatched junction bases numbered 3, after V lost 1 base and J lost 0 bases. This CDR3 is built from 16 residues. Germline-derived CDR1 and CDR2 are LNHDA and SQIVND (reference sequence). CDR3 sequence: CASSIVQGAPNYGYTF. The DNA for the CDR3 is TGTGCCAGTAGTATAGTACAGGGGGCTCCTAACTATGGCTACACCTTC.

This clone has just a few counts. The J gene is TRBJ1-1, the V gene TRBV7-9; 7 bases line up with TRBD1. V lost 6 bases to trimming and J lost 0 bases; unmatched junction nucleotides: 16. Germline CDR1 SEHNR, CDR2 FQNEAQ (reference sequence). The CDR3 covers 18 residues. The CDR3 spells CASRLKSGPDRLNTEAFF. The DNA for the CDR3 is TGTGCCAGCAGACTTAAAAGCGGGCCGGACAGGTTGAACACTGAAGCTTTCTTT.

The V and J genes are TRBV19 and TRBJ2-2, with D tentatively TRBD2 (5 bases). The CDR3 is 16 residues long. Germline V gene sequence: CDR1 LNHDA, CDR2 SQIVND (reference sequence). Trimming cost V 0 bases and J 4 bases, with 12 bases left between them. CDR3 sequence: CASSIDNGGGTGELFF. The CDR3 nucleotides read TGTGCCAGTAGTATAGATAATGGAGGAGGCACCGGGGAGCTGTTTTTT.

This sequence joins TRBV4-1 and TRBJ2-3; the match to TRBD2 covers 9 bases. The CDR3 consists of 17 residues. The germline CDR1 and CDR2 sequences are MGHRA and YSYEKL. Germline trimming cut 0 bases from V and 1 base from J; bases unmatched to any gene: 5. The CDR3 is CASSQEAPSGGTDTQYF. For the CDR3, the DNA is TGCGCCAGCAGCCAAGAGGCTCCTAGCGGGGGCACAGATACGCAGTATTTT.

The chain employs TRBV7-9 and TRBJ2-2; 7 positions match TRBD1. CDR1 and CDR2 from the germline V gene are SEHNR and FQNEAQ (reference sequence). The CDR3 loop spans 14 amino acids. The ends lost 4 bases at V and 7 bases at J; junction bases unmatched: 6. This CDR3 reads CASSYNRGNGELFF. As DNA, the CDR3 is TGTGCCAGCAGCTACAACAGGGGTAACGGGGAGCTGTTTTTT.

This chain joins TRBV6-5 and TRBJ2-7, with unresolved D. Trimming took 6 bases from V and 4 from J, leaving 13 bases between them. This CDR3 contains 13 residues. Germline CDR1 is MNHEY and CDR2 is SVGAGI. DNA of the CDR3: TGTGCCAGCAGACACCTGTCGCGGTACGAGCAGTACTTC. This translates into CASRHLSRYEQYF.

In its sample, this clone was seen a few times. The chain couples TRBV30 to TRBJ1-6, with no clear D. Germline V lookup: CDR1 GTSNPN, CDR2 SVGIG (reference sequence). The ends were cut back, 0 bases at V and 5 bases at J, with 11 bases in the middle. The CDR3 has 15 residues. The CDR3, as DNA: TGTGCCTGGAGTGTTGCTGGAGGTAATAATTCACCCCTCCACTTT. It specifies CAWSVAGGNNSPLHF.

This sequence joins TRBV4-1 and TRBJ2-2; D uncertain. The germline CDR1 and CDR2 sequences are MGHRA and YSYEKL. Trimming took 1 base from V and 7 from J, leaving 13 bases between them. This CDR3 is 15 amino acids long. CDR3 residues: CASSQVGQLVGELFF. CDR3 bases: TGCGCCAGCAGCCAAGTTGGCCAGTTGGTCGGGGAGCTGTTTTTT.

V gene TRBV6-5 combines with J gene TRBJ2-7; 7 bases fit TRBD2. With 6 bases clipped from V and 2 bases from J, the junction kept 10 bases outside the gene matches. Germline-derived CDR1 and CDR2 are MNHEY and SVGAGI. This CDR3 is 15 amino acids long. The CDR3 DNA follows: TGTGCCAGCAGCCTCGGGGCCGCGGGGGCCTACGAGCAGTACTTC. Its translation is CASSLGAAGAYEQYF.

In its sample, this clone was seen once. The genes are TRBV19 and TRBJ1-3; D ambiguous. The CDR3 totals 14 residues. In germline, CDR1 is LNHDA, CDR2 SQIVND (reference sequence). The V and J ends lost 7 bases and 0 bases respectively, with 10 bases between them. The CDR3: CASKEQSSGNTIYF. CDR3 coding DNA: TGTGCCAGTAAAGAACAGAGCTCTGGAAACACCATATATTTT.

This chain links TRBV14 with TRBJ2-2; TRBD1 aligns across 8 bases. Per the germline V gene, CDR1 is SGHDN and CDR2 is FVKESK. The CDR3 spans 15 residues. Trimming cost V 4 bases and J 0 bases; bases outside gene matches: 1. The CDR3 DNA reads TGTGCCAGCAGCCGCAGGGGGCCGAACACCGGGGAGCTGTTTTTT. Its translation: CASSRRGPNTGELFF.

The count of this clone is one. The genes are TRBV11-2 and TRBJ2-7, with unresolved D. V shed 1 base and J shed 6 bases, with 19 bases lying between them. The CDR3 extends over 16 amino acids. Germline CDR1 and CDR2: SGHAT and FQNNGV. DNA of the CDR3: TGTGCCAGCAGCTTAGTACTGGCAAATCAAAGAAGCGAGCAGTACTTC. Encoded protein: CASSLVLANQRSEQYF.

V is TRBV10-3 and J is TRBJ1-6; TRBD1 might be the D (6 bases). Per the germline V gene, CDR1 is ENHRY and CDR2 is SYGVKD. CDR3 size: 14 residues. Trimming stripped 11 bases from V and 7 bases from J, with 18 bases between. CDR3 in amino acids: CASGAGAGNSPLHF. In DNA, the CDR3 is TGTGCCTCAGGGGCCGGGGCCGGAAATTCACCCCTCCACTTT.

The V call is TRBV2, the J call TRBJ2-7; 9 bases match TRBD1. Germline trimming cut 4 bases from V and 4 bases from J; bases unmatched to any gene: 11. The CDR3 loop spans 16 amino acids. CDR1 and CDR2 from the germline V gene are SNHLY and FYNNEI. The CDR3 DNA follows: TGTGCCAGCAGTGGTGACCTAGGGGACAGGGAGTACGAGCAGTACTTC. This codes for CASSGDLGDREYEQYF. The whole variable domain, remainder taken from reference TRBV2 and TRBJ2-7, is EPEVTQTPSHQVTQMGQEVILRCVPISNHLYFYWYRQILGQKVEFLVSFYNNEISEKSEIFDDQFSVERPDGSNFTLKIRSTKLEDSAMYFCASSGDLGDREYEQYFGPGTRLTVT.

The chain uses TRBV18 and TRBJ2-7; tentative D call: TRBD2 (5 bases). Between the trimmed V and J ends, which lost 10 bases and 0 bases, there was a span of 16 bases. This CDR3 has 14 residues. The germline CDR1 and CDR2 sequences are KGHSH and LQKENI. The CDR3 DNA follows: TGTGCCACCCGTCGGGAATGGGGCTCCTACGAGCAGTACTTC. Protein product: CATRREWGSYEQYF. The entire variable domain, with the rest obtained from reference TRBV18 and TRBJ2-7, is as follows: NAGVMQNPRHLVRRRGQEARLRCSPMKGHSHVYWYRQLPEEGLKFMVYLQKENIIDESGMPKERFSAEFPKEGPSILRIQQVVRGDSAAYFCATRREWGSYEQYFGPGTRLTVT.

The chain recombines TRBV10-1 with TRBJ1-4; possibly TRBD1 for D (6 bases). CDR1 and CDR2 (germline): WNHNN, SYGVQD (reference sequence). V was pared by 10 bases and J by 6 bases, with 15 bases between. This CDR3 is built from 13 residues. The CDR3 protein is CANRQAPYEKLFF. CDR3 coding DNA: TGCGCCAACCGACAGGCCCCTTATGAAAAACTGTTTTTT.

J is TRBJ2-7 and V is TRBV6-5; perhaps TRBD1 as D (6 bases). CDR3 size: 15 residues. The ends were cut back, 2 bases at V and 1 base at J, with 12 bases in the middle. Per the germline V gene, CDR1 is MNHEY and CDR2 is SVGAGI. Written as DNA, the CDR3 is TGTGCCAGCAGTTACCCTGGACAGCTTTCCTACGAGCAGTACTTC. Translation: CASSYPGQLSYEQYF.

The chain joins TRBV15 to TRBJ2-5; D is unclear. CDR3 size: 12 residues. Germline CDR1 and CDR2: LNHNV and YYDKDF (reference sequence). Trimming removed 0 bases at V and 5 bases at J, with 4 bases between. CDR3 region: CATSRDGETQYF. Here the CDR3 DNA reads TGTGCCACCAGCAGAGATGGTGAGACCCAGTACTTC.

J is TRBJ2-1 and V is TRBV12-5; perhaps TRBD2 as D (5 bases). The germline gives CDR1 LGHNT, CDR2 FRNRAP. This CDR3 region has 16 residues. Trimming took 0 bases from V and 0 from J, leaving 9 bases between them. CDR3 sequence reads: CASGLVRGSSYNEQFF. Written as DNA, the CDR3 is TGTGCTAGTGGTTTGGTACGTGGGAGCTCCTACAATGAGCAGTTCTTC.

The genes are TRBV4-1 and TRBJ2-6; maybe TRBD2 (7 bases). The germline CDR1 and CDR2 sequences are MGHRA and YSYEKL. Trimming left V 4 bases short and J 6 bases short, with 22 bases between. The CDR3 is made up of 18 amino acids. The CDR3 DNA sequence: TGCGCCAGCAGCCTCCGGACTAGTGGGGGGGCAACGGCCAACGTCCTGACTTTC. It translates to CASSLRTSGGATANVLTF.

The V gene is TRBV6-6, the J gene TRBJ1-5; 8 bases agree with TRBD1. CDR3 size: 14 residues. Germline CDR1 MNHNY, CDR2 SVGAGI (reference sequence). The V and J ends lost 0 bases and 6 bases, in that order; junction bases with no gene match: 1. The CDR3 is CASSYSTGAQPQHF. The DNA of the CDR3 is TGTGCCAGCAGTTACTCGACAGGGGCTCAGCCCCAGCATTTT.